This TCR beta chain comes out of a study of CXCR3-negative and CXCR3-positive naive CD8 T cells. The CDR3 loop spans 15 amino acids. Germline lookup yields CDR1 LNHNV and CDR2 YYDKDF (reference sequence). In the case of this clonotype: Its antigen is currently unknown.

The sorting of each CD8+ T cell subset was done in triplicate, at about 300,000 cells each. The naive CD8+ gate required CD45RO-CCR7+CD27+CD95- phenotype. The TRB cDNA libraries were prepared by 5' RACE with UMI labels. TCRdb re-called the 5' RACE reads and gives one entry per CDR3 protein, without DNA. Its table records around 81,000 distinct CDR3 sequences. Regarding the study as a whole: Researchers report CXCR3 expression partially decreased after cryopreservation, with fresh PBMCs used in most assays. TRBV-TRBJ usage was alike in naive CXCR3-negative and CXCR3-positive cells but differed in memory cells.

This clonotype was obtained from a human donor in good health. Some clones in this sample may be carry-over from other donors' samples. The genes are TRBV15 and TRBJ2-2; TCRdb names TRBD2, which stays unverified in the absence of DNA. Sequencing input: naive CXCR3- CD8+ T cells from blood. Described subset: CD45RO-CCR7+CD27+CD95- naive CD8+ T cells lacking CXCR3 (TNR3-). CDR3 in amino acids: CATSRDLGRAGELFF.